Listed below are T cell receptor beta chains from one sample, sequenced in a study of T-cell reconstitution after alpha-beta-depleted transplantation in children. Using its own MiXCR run on the PCR reads, TCRdb lists one record per CDR3 protein. The data show about 900,000 distinct CDR3 sequences, with roughly 29% seen just once and roughly 31% held by the top ten. The sample in question was PBMCs, mostly from graft donor cells, obtained 360 days after TCRalphabeta/CD19-depleted stem cell transplant. Receptors originate from a boy in the first two years of life who had a stem cell transplant for SCID, so the T cells may come from the graft donor. The CDR3 runs from the conserved cysteine through the conserved F or W. Fields, in order: clone size, J gene, V gene, D gene, CDR3 DNA, CDR3 protein. D genes are given only for firm matches. The size of a clone is reported for some rows only, either as once, few or many, or as a class for expanded clones.

clone size: once
J gene: TRBJ2-7
V gene: TRBV7-2
D gene: TRBD2
CDR3 DNA: TGTGCCAGCCTAGCGGGGGGCTCCTACGAGCAGTACTTC
CDR3 protein: CASLAGGSYEQYF

clone size: few
J gene: TRBJ2-7
V gene: TRBV4-1
D gene: NA
CDR3 DNA: TGCGCCAGCAGCCAAGGCACAGGGCAGTACGAGCAGTACTTC
CDR3 protein: CASSQGTGQYEQYF

clone size: NA
J gene: TRBJ1-2
V gene: TRBV3-1
D gene: TRBD1
CDR3 DNA: TGTGCCAGCAGCCCTGGGACAGGGGGCACCTATGGCTACACCTTC
CDR3 protein: CASSPGTGGTYGYTF

clone size: NA
J gene: TRBJ1-2
V gene: TRBV6-1
D gene: NA
CDR3 DNA: TGTGCCAGCAGCCGCGCCCGGCAACGGGATGGCTACACCTTC
CDR3 protein: CASSRARQRDGYTF

clone size: NA
J gene: TRBJ2-4
V gene: TRBV5-1
D gene: NA
CDR3 DNA: TGCGCCAGCAGCTCGAGCTCCGGGACCCTGAACCTTCAGTACTTC
CDR3 protein: CASSSSSGTLNLQYF

clone size: few
J gene: TRBJ1-6
V gene: TRBV12-3/TRBV12-4
D gene: NA
CDR3 DNA: TGTGCCAGCAGTTTATTCAAGCTTCCGAATAATTCACCCCTCCACTTT
CDR3 protein: CASSLFKLPNNSPLHF

clone size: NA
J gene: TRBJ2-1
V gene: TRBV5-1
D gene: NA
CDR3 DNA: TGCGCCAGCAGCTTGATGGGCACGAGCTCCTACAATGAGCAGTTCTTC
CDR3 protein: CASSLMGTSSYNEQFF

clone size: many
J gene: TRBJ2-1
V gene: TRBV10-1
D gene: TRBD1
CDR3 DNA: TGCGCCAGCAGAAAAAGCTCGGGACAGTCCTACAATGAGCAGTTCTTC
CDR3 protein: CASRKSSGQSYNEQFF

clone size: few
J gene: TRBJ2-7
V gene: TRBV28
D gene: TRBD2
CDR3 DNA: TGTGCCAGCAGTACCCCCGGGACTAGCGGGGGCTACGAGCAGTACTTC
CDR3 protein: CASSTPGTSGGYEQYF

clone size: few
J gene: TRBJ2-5
V gene: TRBV7-8
D gene: NA
CDR3 DNA: TGTGCCAGCAGCTTCTGGACGAAAGAGACCCAGTACTTC
CDR3 protein: CASSFWTKETQYF

clone size: few
J gene: TRBJ2-1
V gene: TRBV5-5
D gene: TRBD2
CDR3 DNA: TGTGCCAGCAGGTCGGGTCTAGCGGATAGAAGCTCCTACAATGAGCAGTTCTTC
CDR3 protein: CASRSGLADRSSYNEQFF

clone size: NA
J gene: TRBJ2-7
V gene: TRBV29-1
D gene: NA
CDR3 DNA: TGCAGCGAGATTACCTCCTACGAGCAGTACTTC
CDR3 protein: CSEITSYEQYF

clone size: few
J gene: TRBJ2-7
V gene: TRBV20-1
D gene: NA
CDR3 DNA: TGCAGTGCCGGGCTCCAGCGTCGTCCCGCCTACGAGCAGTACTTC
CDR3 protein: CSAGLQRRPAYEQYF

clone size: NA
J gene: TRBJ1-6
V gene: TRBV12-3/TRBV12-4
D gene: NA
CDR3 DNA: TGTGCCAGCAGTTTTGGGGGGATGAATTCACCCCTCCACTTT
CDR3 protein: CASSFGGMNSPLHF

clone size: NA
J gene: TRBJ1-6
V gene: TRBV11-2
D gene: NA
CDR3 DNA: TGTGCCAGCAGCTCTCGGACGGTGGGACCCCTCCACTTT
CDR3 protein: CASSSRTVGPLHF

clone size: NA
J gene: TRBJ2-6
V gene: TRBV12-3/TRBV12-4
D gene: NA
CDR3 DNA: TGTGCCAGCAGTTCTCGGACAGTCTTTGGGGCCAACGTCCTGACTTTC
CDR3 protein: CASSSRTVFGANVLTF

clone size: NA
J gene: TRBJ2-7
V gene: TRBV4-2
D gene: TRBD2
CDR3 DNA: TGTGCCAGCAGCCAAGAAACGGGAGGATTCTCCTACGAGCAGTACTTC
CDR3 protein: CASSQETGGFSYEQYF

clone size: NA
J gene: TRBJ2-3
V gene: TRBV25-1
D gene: NA
CDR3 DNA: TGTGCCAGCAGCCCTCCCGGGACGGTCGCCCTTGGCACAGATACGCAGTATTTT
CDR3 protein: CASSPPGTVALGTDTQYF

clone size: NA
J gene: TRBJ2-5
V gene: TRBV7-8
D gene: NA
CDR3 DNA: TGTGCCAGCAGCTTAGGAGTAGAACAGGGATCGCTTGAGACCCAGTACTTC
CDR3 protein: CASSLGVEQGSLETQYF

clone size: NA
J gene: TRBJ2-3
V gene: TRBV12-3/TRBV12-4
D gene: NA
CDR3 DNA: TGTGCCAGCAGTCCCGATTCCGGGCTCACAGATACGCAGTATTTT
CDR3 protein: CASSPDSGLTDTQYF

clone size: NA
J gene: TRBJ1-1
V gene: TRBV12-3/TRBV12-4
D gene: NA
CDR3 DNA: TGTGCCAGCAGGGCACCGGGGAGTAAAGCTTTCTTT
CDR3 protein: CASRAPGSKAFF

clone size: NA
J gene: TRBJ2-7
V gene: TRBV25-1
D gene: NA
CDR3 DNA: TGTGCCAGCAGTGAATATCTCCAGGGTTGCCACGAGCAGTACTTC
CDR3 protein: CASSEYLQGCHEQYF

clone size: few
J gene: TRBJ2-7
V gene: TRBV6-5
D gene: NA
CDR3 DNA: TGTGCCAGCAGTTACGGGGGACAAACCTACGAGCAGTACTTC
CDR3 protein: CASSYGGQTYEQYF

clone size: NA
J gene: TRBJ2-2
V gene: TRBV5-1
D gene: NA
CDR3 DNA: TGCGCCAGCAGCTCTGACAGCACCGGGGAGCTGTTTTTT
CDR3 protein: CASSSDSTGELFF

clone size: NA
J gene: TRBJ2-3
V gene: TRBV19
D gene: NA
CDR3 DNA: TGTGCCAGTAGTAGACGACAGGCTACAGATACGCAGTATTTT
CDR3 protein: CASSRRQATDTQYF

clone size: NA
J gene: TRBJ2-7
V gene: TRBV3-1
D gene: NA
CDR3 DNA: TGTGCCAGCAGCCAAGAGTACGGCTACGAGCAGTACTTC
CDR3 protein: CASSQEYGYEQYF

clone size: NA
J gene: TRBJ1-3
V gene: TRBV19
D gene: NA
CDR3 DNA: TGTGCCAGTAGTATGGGTACAGGAACGACTGGAAACACCATATATTTT
CDR3 protein: CASSMGTGTTGNTIYF

clone size: NA
J gene: TRBJ2-3
V gene: TRBV5-1
D gene: NA
CDR3 DNA: TGCGCCAGCAGCTGGGTCGGGGGAAGCACAGATACGCAGTATTTT
CDR3 protein: CASSWVGGSTDTQYF

clone size: NA
J gene: TRBJ2-4
V gene: TRBV27
D gene: NA
CDR3 DNA: TGTGCCAGCAGGAGCCGCCCAAACATTCAGTACTTC
CDR3 protein: CASRSRPNIQYF

clone size: few
J gene: TRBJ2-3
V gene: TRBV5-5
D gene: NA
CDR3 DNA: TGTGCCAGCAGCCAACCCTGGGGGGCAGATACGCAGTATTTT
CDR3 protein: CASSQPWGADTQYF

clone size: NA
J gene: TRBJ1-1
V gene: TRBV29-1
D gene: NA
CDR3 DNA: TGCAGCGTTGGGGTGCGCACTGAAGCTTTCTTT
CDR3 protein: CSVGVRTEAFF

clone size: NA
J gene: TRBJ2-1
V gene: TRBV12-3/TRBV12-4
D gene: NA
CDR3 DNA: TGTGCCAGCAGTTTCTCAGTGGGGGTCTCCTACAATGAGCAGTTCTTC
CDR3 protein: CASSFSVGVSYNEQFF

clone size: NA
J gene: TRBJ2-1
V gene: TRBV19
D gene: TRBD1
CDR3 DNA: TGTGCCAGTAGATCTCTTCCGGGACAGGGTACAAATGAGCAGTTCTTC
CDR3 protein: CASRSLPGQGTNEQFF

clone size: NA
J gene: TRBJ2-3
V gene: TRBV19
D gene: TRBD2
CDR3 DNA: TGTGCCAGTAGTATAGCCCTAACTAGCGGGGGCCCCCTTGATACGCAGTATTTT
CDR3 protein: CASSIALTSGGPLDTQYF

clone size: NA
J gene: TRBJ1-2
V gene: TRBV20-1
D gene: TRBD1
CDR3 DNA: TGCAGTGCTAGAGGGGAGGGGGCGCATTTCTATGGCTACACCTTC
CDR3 protein: CSARGEGAHFYGYTF

clone size: few
J gene: TRBJ2-4
V gene: TRBV12-3/TRBV12-4
D gene: NA
CDR3 DNA: TGTGCCAGCAGAGACGGGGGAGGAAACATTCAGTACTTC
CDR3 protein: CASRDGGGNIQYF

clone size: NA
J gene: TRBJ1-1
V gene: TRBV20-1
D gene: NA
CDR3 DNA: TGCAGTGCTACCGGGGCCTTGAACACTGAAGCTTTCTTT
CDR3 protein: CSATGALNTEAFF

clone size: NA
J gene: TRBJ2-7
V gene: TRBV5-1
D gene: NA
CDR3 DNA: TGCGCCAGCAGCTTGTCCCAACCGGGAGTAGAGCAGTACTTC
CDR3 protein: CASSLSQPGVEQYF

clone size: NA
J gene: TRBJ1-1
V gene: TRBV20-1
D gene: NA
CDR3 DNA: TGCAGTGCTAGAGATCGTCATGGGTTTGCTGAAGCTTTCTTT
CDR3 protein: CSARDRHGFAEAFF

clone size: NA
J gene: TRBJ2-7
V gene: TRBV5-1
D gene: NA
CDR3 DNA: TGCGCCAGCAGCCCCTCAGGGGAAGCGGTAACCTACGAGCAGTACTTC
CDR3 protein: CASSPSGEAVTYEQYF

clone size: NA
J gene: TRBJ2-5
V gene: TRBV4-3
D gene: NA
CDR3 DNA: TGCGCCAGCAGCCAAGAGACAGGTCGAGGTGAGACCCAGTACTTC
CDR3 protein: CASSQETGRGETQYF